This T cell receptor (beta chain) was sequenced during a study of cytomegalovirus exposure and HLA in healthy donors. Turning to the study itself: Of 300 to 500 genotyped donors, roughly 76% grouped in the Caucasian-associated ancestry cluster.

Trimming cost V 0 bases and J 7 bases, with 6 bases left between them. CDR1 is SGHAT, CDR2 FQDESV, per germline (reference sequence). CDR3 size: 12 residues. To note about this clone: Its specificity is not known.

Regarding the study as a whole: CMV serostatus was the only recorded immune exposure for donors. Published work reported that the classifier diagnosed cytomegalovirus status with high specificity and sensitivity.

The PCR ran on 60 Vbeta and 13 Jbeta primers. Libraries were prepared by immunoSEQ multiplex PCR; TCRdb keeps only in-frame clonotypes and omits some of them. The repertoire holds 150,000 to 200,000 clones, with about 80% as singletons. Source material: PBMCs. The V gene is TRBV11-1, the J gene TRBJ1-2, with no clear D. The clonotype comes from a man aged 40-50 years in good health and CMV-seropositive. The chain's CDR3 is CASSLAAGGYTF. As DNA, the CDR3 is TGTGCCAGCAGCTTAGCGGCAGGTGGCTACACCTTC.